A selection of T cell receptor beta chains follows, all from one sample in a study of cytomegalovirus exposure and HLA in healthy donors. Sequencing used immunoSEQ multiplex PCR; TCRdb keeps in-frame clones, though not all of them. The profile covers a few hundred thousand clones, with around 82% appearing a single time and 2.9% taken by the ten largest. The material sequenced was PBMCs. These receptors came from a woman aged 25 to 45 in good health and CMV-seronegative. The CDR3 runs from the conserved cysteine through the conserved F or W. Fields, in order: J gene, V gene, clone size, D gene, CDR3 DNA, CDR3 protein. A D gene is named only where the DNA matches it firmly. Part of the rows lack a size; the others show once, few, many or a class for expanded clones.

j_gene: TRBJ2-7
v_gene: TRBV30
abundance: .
d_gene: .
CDR3nt: TGTGCCTGGAGTGGGGAGATACCCTACGAGCAGTACTTC
CDR3aa: CAWSGEIPYEQYF

j_gene: TRBJ1-1
v_gene: TRBV7-9
abundance: .
d_gene: TRBD1
CDR3nt: TGTGCCAGCAGCCCCCGACAGGGACGGGGCACTGAAGCTTTCTTT
CDR3aa: CASSPRQGRGTEAFF

j_gene: TRBJ1-2
v_gene: TRBV9
abundance: once
d_gene: TRBD1
CDR3nt: TGTGCCAGCAGCGTTGGACAGGGTAGAGTCTACACCTTC
CDR3aa: CASSVGQGRVYTF

j_gene: TRBJ2-3
v_gene: TRBV7-9
abundance: few
d_gene: TRBD2
CDR3nt: TGTGCCAGTCAAGCACGGGGGGTAACAGATACGCAGTATTTT
CDR3aa: CASQARGVTDTQYF

j_gene: TRBJ1-3
v_gene: TRBV6-5
abundance: .
d_gene: TRBD1
CDR3nt: TGTGCCAGCAGTTACTCGACGGGACAGGCGAACACCATATATTTT
CDR3aa: CASSYSTGQANTIYF

j_gene: TRBJ2-6
v_gene: TRBV6-4
abundance: .
d_gene: TRBD1
CDR3nt: TGTGCCAGCAGTGAGGCGACAGGGTCTGGGGCCAACGTCCTGACTTTC
CDR3aa: CASSEATGSGANVLTF

j_gene: TRBJ2-2
v_gene: TRBV7-2
abundance: .
d_gene: .
CDR3nt: TGTGCCAGCAGCCGGCGGGACCAGAACACCGGGGAGCTGTTTTTT
CDR3aa: CASSRRDQNTGELFF

j_gene: TRBJ2-4
v_gene: TRBV9
abundance: .
d_gene: TRBD2
CDR3nt: TGTGCCAGCAGTCTTAGCGGGGGGGACAAAAACATTCAGTACTTC
CDR3aa: CASSLSGGDKNIQYF

j_gene: TRBJ1-1
v_gene: TRBV2
abundance: .
d_gene: .
CDR3nt: TGTGCCAGCAGTGAACCGGGTTTGGAGTGTGAAGCTTTCTTT
CDR3aa: CASSEPGLECEAFF

j_gene: TRBJ2-5
v_gene: TRBV9
abundance: .
d_gene: .
CDR3nt: TGTGCCAGCAACACGGAGGGGACCCAGTACTTC
CDR3aa: CASNTEGTQYF

j_gene: TRBJ2-5
v_gene: TRBV4-2
abundance: few
d_gene: .
CDR3nt: TGTGCCAGCAGCCAAGGGGGCGTGCAAGAGACCCAGTACTTC
CDR3aa: CASSQGGVQETQYF

j_gene: TRBJ1-2
v_gene: TRBV6-5
abundance: .
d_gene: TRBD1
CDR3nt: TGTGCCAGCAGTTACGGGACAGGGGGGTATGGCTACACCTTC
CDR3aa: CASSYGTGGYGYTF

j_gene: TRBJ1-1
v_gene: TRBV15
abundance: .
d_gene: .
CDR3nt: TGTGCCACCAGCAGATCGGAGGGTGTGGGTAGGAGCACTGAAGCTTTCTTT
CDR3aa: CATSRSEGVGRSTEAFF